What follows describes a single T cell receptor (beta chain). Its antigen is still unknown. The CDR3 totals 16 residues. The germline V gene has CDR1 SEHNR and CDR2 FQNEAQ (reference sequence). V was pared by 1 base and J by 4 bases, with 15 bases between. This entry belongs to a study of early T cells in non-severe SARS-CoV-2 infection. Study overall: Sequenced bulk RNA came from whole blood that was unsorted, and chains were unpaired.

Study conclusions and caveats: Matching with VDJdb favored anti-spike CD8 responses (missing private and CD4 specificities).

Individually, cDNA molecules had unique molecular identifiers attached to them. From the 5' RACE reads, TCRdb called clonotypes with MiXCR, one entry per CDR3 protein. The sample records 45,000 to 65,000 distinct CDR3 sequences, roughly 9.6% being singletons. The sequenced sample consisted of whole blood. The chain recombines TRBV7-9 with TRBJ2-3; a possible D gene is TRBD2 (6 bases). This TCR derives from an adult who was a healthcare worker with PCR-confirmed SARS-CoV-2 infection or an uninfected control (not recorded which). In DNA, the CDR3 is TGTGCCAGCAGCTTAGACCTGACTAGTCCTCCAGATACGCAGTATTTT. It codes for CASSLDLTSPPDTQYF. Full variable domain (remainder filled in from reference TRBV7-9 and TRBJ2-3): DTGVSQNPRHKITKRGQNVTFRCDPISEHNRLYWYRQTLGQGPEFLTYFQNEAQLEKSRLLSDRFSAERPKGSFSTLEIQRTEQGDSAMYLCASSLDLTSPPDTQYFGPGTRLTVL.